This TCR beta chain was recorded in a study of control samples from healthy donors and cancer patients. Profiling relied on immunoSEQ multiplex PCR, and the TCRdb table lists in-frame clones only, not all of them. The profile covers some 80,000 clones, with roughly 90% appearing a single time and around 5.4% taken by the ten largest. This CDR3 has 16 residues. Germline loops: CDR1 SGHRS, CDR2 YFSETQ. Unmatched junction bases numbered 5, after V lost 0 bases and J lost 5 bases. The chain carries TRBV5-1 and TRBJ1-5; 10 bases fit TRBD1. Sequencing was carried out using blood. This TCR was sampled from a man aged 45-65 years in good health. CDR3: CASSLAGQGGDQPQHF. The CDR3 region has the DNA TGCGCCAGCAGCTTGGCAGGACAGGGGGGGGATCAGCCCCAGCATTTT.